A selection of T cell receptor beta chains follows, all from one sample in a study of glioma-infiltrating T cells. TCRdb redid the calling of the multiplex PCR reads with MiXCR, one entry per CDR3 protein. This sample has fewer than 90,000 distinct CDR3 sequences, with 20% to 25% found just once. Specimen: glioma tissue, nonneoplastic brain tissue, or PBMCs (not recorded which). These receptors were obtained from a human donor with low-grade glioma or glioblastoma, undergoing nonglioma brain surgery, or in good health (not recorded which). The CDR3 runs from the conserved cysteine through the conserved F or W. Fields, in order: V gene, clone size, J gene, D gene, CDR3 DNA, CDR3 protein. A D gene is named only where the DNA matches it firmly. Clone size is shown for a subset of rows, as once, few, many or a class of expanded clone.

TRBV12-3/TRBV12-4	-	TRBJ2-7	-	TGTGCCAGCAGTTTAGCGCTGGGAGAGCAGTACTTC	CASSLALGEQYF
TRBV5-5	few	TRBJ1-1	-	TGTGCCAGCAGCTTGGCGGCAGGGGTGTACACTGAAGCTTTCTTT	CASSLAAGVYTEAFF
TRBV7-9	few	TRBJ1-3	TRBD1	TGTGCCAGCAGCTATGACAGGGACCGAAACACCATATATTTT	CASSYDRDRNTIYF
TRBV6-1	many	TRBJ1-1	-	TGTGCCGTCCTCTTGAACACTGAAGCTTTCTTT	CAVLLNTEAFF
TRBV5-1	-	TRBJ2-3	TRBD1	TGCGCCAGCAGCTTGGCCGGAGGGCGCAGGGGGCGGACAGATACGCAGTATTTT	CASSLAGGRRGRTDTQYF
TRBV7-2	many	TRBJ1-1	TRBD1	TGTGCCAGCAGCGCCAGGGACAGGGGGCGCTTGAACACTGAAGCTTTCTTT	CASSARDRGRLNTEAFF
TRBV7-6	many	TRBJ1-1	-	TGTGCCAGCAGCTTACGTTCAGGGCCAGCTTTCTTT	CASSLRSGPAFF
TRBV11-2	-	TRBJ1-1	-	TGTGCCAGCAGCTTAGACGCCAACACTGAAGCTTTCTTT	CASSLDANTEAFF
TRBV7-8	few	TRBJ2-6	-	TGTGCCAGCAGCTTAGTCAGCGGATACTCTGGGGCCAACGTCCTGACTTTC	CASSLVSGYSGANVLTF
TRBV2	many	TRBJ1-1	TRBD1	TGTGCCAGCGTGGCCACAGGGGTTTCGAACACTGAAGCTTTCTTT	CASVATGVSNTEAFF
TRBV29-1	-	TRBJ1-1	-	TGCAGCGTTGAAGACCAGGGTCGGGCTGAAGCTTTCTTT	CSVEDQGRAEAFF
TRBV18	many	TRBJ1-6	TRBD1	TGTGCCAGCTCACCAAGGAGGGACAGAAGTTCACCCCTCCACTTT	CASSPRRDRSSPLHF
TRBV9	-	TRBJ2-7	-	TGTGCCAGCAGTCCTACCTTGACAGGCTACGAGCAGTACTTC	CASSPTLTGYEQYF
TRBV27	many	TRBJ2-5	TRBD2	TGTGCCAGCAGTCGAGGGAGGGCCCAAGAGACCCAGTACTTC	CASSRGRAQETQYF
TRBV2	many	TRBJ1-1	TRBD1	TGTGCCAGCAGGCCTTCGACAGGGGCTAACACTGAAGCTTTCTTT	CASRPSTGANTEAFF
TRBV4-2	-	TRBJ2-3	-	TGTGCCAGCAGCCGCGGACTCCGCACAGATACGCAGTATTTT	CASSRGLRTDTQYF
TRBV7-9	-	TRBJ2-3	TRBD2	TGTGCCAGCAGCCCCTGTACTAGCGGGAGAGAAGATACGCAGTATTTT	CASSPCTSGREDTQYF
TRBV5-4	-	TRBJ2-1	TRBD2	TGTGCCAGCAGCTTCGTTCGGACTAGCGGGAGTGGCGATGAGCAGTTCTTC	CASSFVRTSGSGDEQFF
TRBV2	-	TRBJ2-5	-	TGTGCCAGCAGGACGGGAGCCGAGACCCAGTACTTC	CASRTGAETQYF
TRBV7-2	many	TRBJ2-7	-	TGTGCCAGCAGCTTCAGCGCGGGGGCCGCCTTGTACGAGCAGTACTTC	CASSFSAGAALYEQYF
TRBV19	few	TRBJ2-5	-	TGTGCCAGTAGTATCCAGGGAAATGGGGTCCAAGAGACCCAGTACTTC	CASSIQGNGVQETQYF
TRBV19	few	TRBJ2-7	TRBD1	TGTGCCAGTCAACAGGGGGCGAACTACGAGCAGTACTTC	CASQQGANYEQYF
TRBV3-1	-	TRBJ2-3	-	TGTGCCAGCAGCCCCCGACGGGGTTTCACAGATACGCAGTATTTT	CASSPRRGFTDTQYF
TRBV18	many	TRBJ1-1	-	TGTGCCAGCTCACGATCCGCCGACAACAAAGCTTTCTTT	CASSRSADNKAFF
TRBV5-4	many	TRBJ1-1	TRBD1	TGTGCCAGCAGCCTAATGACAGGGGGCGACACTGAAGCTTTCTTT	CASSLMTGGDTEAFF
TRBV4-2	-	TRBJ2-1	TRBD2	TGTGCCAGCAGCGGAGCGGGGGACTACAATGAGCAGTTCTTC	CASSGAGDYNEQFF
TRBV7-7	many	TRBJ1-3	-	TGTGCCAGCAGTTCCGGTCTAGGAAACACCATATATTTT	CASSSGLGNTIYF
TRBV19	many	TRBJ2-5	-	TGTGCCAGTAGTTGGCGGGCCGAGGAGACCCAGTACTTC	CASSWRAEETQYF
TRBV3-1	many	TRBJ2-1	-	TGTGCCAGCAGCCCGGGGTCCCCCGATCATGAGCAGTTCTTC	CASSPGSPDHEQFF
TRBV20-1	-	TRBJ2-3	TRBD2	TGCAGTGCTAAGACTAGCGGGGGGGCCTTAGATACGCAGTATTTT	CSAKTSGGALDTQYF
TRBV7-2	few	TRBJ1-3	TRBD1	TGTGCCAGCAGCTTACCCGGGACAGCCTCTGGAAACACCATATATTTT	CASSLPGTASGNTIYF
TRBV20-1	many	TRBJ2-3	TRBD2	TGCAGTGCCTTTAAGGGACTAGCGGGGGGAATCACAGATACGCAGTATTTT	CSAFKGLAGGITDTQYF
TRBV5-1	few	TRBJ2-3	-	TGCGCCAGCAGCTTGTCTGGGGCTAGCACAGATACGCAGTATTTT	CASSLSGASTDTQYF
TRBV28	many	TRBJ1-3	-	TGTGCCAGCAGGAGAGGCCTCCGCTCTGGAAACACCATATATTTT	CASRRGLRSGNTIYF
TRBV2	-	TRBJ2-7	-	TGTGCCAGCAGTGAAGTTTACAGCCCCAAATCCGTGCAGTACTTC	CASSEVYSPKSVQYF
TRBV29-1	-	TRBJ1-3	-	TGCAGCGTTGAATGGGGCCAGAGCTCTGGAAACACCATATATTTT	CSVEWGQSSGNTIYF
TRBV6-6	many	TRBJ2-6	-	TGTGCCAGCAGTTACTCGAGGGCTCCTGGGGCCAACGTCCTGACTTTC	CASSYSRAPGANVLTF
TRBV27	many	TRBJ2-1	-	TGTGCCAGCAGTAAACTCCAGGGGAATGAGCAGTTCTTC	CASSKLQGNEQFF